This TCR beta chain was observed in a study of cytomegalovirus exposure and HLA in healthy donors. Findings and limits, study-wide: A prior analysis recorded that most TCR beta V segments were productive about 90% or about 30% of the time. Many donors carried some public TCRs, although rarity characterized most TCR sequences. What TCR beta sequences reportedly achieved was accurate prediction of HLA-A and HLA-B alleles in most subjects.

Unmatched junction bases numbered 8, after V lost 8 bases and J lost 4 bases. The germline V gene encodes CDR1 MNHNS and CDR2 SASEGT. The CDR3 extends over 14 amino acids. Note on this clone: Its antigen is not known.

Researchers ran the PCR with 60 Vbeta and 13 Jbeta primers. This table comes from immunoSEQ multiplex PCR, and its TCRdb copy is limited to in-frame clones, with some not included. The profile shows around 100,000 clones, approximately 78% of them singletons. This sequence was found in a man aged 25 to 40 in good health and CMV-seropositive. The sequenced sample consisted of PBMCs. The rearrangement joins TRBV6-1 to TRBJ2-1; 7 bases line up with TRBD2. CDR3 protein: CASGLAGVYNEQFF. In nucleotides, the CDR3 is TGTGCCAGCGGTCTGGCGGGAGTGTACAATGAGCAGTTCTTC.